The source of this TCR beta chain is a study of blood T cell repertoires in COVID-19 (dated by TCRdb to 2019 to 2021). Turning to the overall study: Collaborator samples came from the United States, Italy and Spain and covered acute and convalescent phases of COVID-19. The samples were drawn from two sources: the first 160 participants of the ongoing ImmuneRACE study, and approximately 1,300 subjects contributed by 6 global collaborators. Deeply sampled blood TCRbeta repertoires from subjects exposed to, actively infected with, or recovered from COVID-19 were included in the dataset. The prospective study material was composed of cDNA or gDNA derived from T cells, B-cell-depleted T cells, or PBMCs. The repertoires were released in a freely available public database intended as a resource for research on the immune response to SARS-CoV-2. Nearly every sample came with metadata listing a de-identified subject ID, COVID-19 status, age in years and sex. Where HLA class I and class II types were available, the types were taken from metadata supplied by the sample provider, not from assay-based typing. General findings and caveats noted by the study authors: Clinical and demographic metadata were provided uncurated, with the amount varying by source and participant.

The immunoSEQ Assay, a bias-controlled multiplex PCR, was used to amplify TCRbeta CDR3 regions from genomic DNA. In the authors' own workflow: Within the assay, amplification of reference gene primers was used to estimate how many nucleated cells each sample contained. To quantify the absolute abundance of each unique TCRbeta CDR3 rearrangement, sequence reads were collapsed and filtered. For each sample, productive Simpson clonality was calculated as the square root of Simpson's diversity index across productive rearrangements. TCRdb's version of the immuneACCESS table is confined to in-frame rearrangements and falls short of the full clone set. An unresolved V gene accounts for under half of the shortfall where checked; the remainder is of unknown origin. V, J and clone size are those of that table, while D and trimming were read from the DNA. The sample table contains about 74,000 clones; only one count was recorded for 80% to 90% of them. The ten biggest clones cover 29% of the sample.

The collaborating institutions used their own protocols to collect whole blood in K2EDTA tubes. For TCRbeta analysis, collaborators shipped samples in one of three forms: frozen whole blood, isolated PBMCs, or DNA extracted from either of those sample types. Comments on this clone: No antigen is known for it. No per-base quality is available; no much larger clone lies one base away.

Cut back by 0 bases and 5 bases, the V and J ends lie 10 bases apart. CDR1 and CDR2, per the germline V gene (reference sequence), are LGHDT and YNNKEL. The CDR3 sequence holds 14 residues, the cysteine and phenylalanine included. CDR3 DNA is the only sequence kept; it has 42 bases, read in frame from the first base. Sequenced sample: peripheral blood. The receptor comes from a woman of 80 years or more with active or convalescent COVID-19. The chain is assembled from TRBV3-1 (or the pseudogene TRBV3-2) and TRBJ2-5; no confident D gene assignment can be made. The CDR3 has the sequence CASSQDPLEETQYF. The sequence in DNA is TGTGCCAGCAGCCAAGATCCATTGGAGGAGACCCAGTACTTC.